Described below is a single T cell receptor (beta chain) sequence and its context. In the original processing: Amplification with reference gene primers provided the estimates of nucleated cell counts. Only in-frame clones appear in the TCRdb table, and some are missing; sequencing was by immunoSEQ multiplex PCR. The D gene and trimming were derived from the DNA, and the V and J assignments and clone size from that table. This table has roughly 330,000 clones, 87% appearing once. The record originates from a study of blood T cell repertoires in COVID-19. The CDR3 covers 16 residues. The ends lost 2 bases at V and 6 bases at J; junction bases unmatched: 10. Germline V gene data show CDR1 as SGHTA and CDR2 as FQGNSA.

The source is a man in his thirties or forties with COVID-19, enrolled during active disease. The material sequenced was peripheral blood. V is TRBV7-2 and J is TRBJ1-5; TRBD1 matches at 7 bases. DNA for the CDR3: TGTGCCAGCAGCTTAACGCCGGCAGGGGGAATTCAGCCCCAGCATTTT. Its protein product is CASSLTPAGGIQPQHF.